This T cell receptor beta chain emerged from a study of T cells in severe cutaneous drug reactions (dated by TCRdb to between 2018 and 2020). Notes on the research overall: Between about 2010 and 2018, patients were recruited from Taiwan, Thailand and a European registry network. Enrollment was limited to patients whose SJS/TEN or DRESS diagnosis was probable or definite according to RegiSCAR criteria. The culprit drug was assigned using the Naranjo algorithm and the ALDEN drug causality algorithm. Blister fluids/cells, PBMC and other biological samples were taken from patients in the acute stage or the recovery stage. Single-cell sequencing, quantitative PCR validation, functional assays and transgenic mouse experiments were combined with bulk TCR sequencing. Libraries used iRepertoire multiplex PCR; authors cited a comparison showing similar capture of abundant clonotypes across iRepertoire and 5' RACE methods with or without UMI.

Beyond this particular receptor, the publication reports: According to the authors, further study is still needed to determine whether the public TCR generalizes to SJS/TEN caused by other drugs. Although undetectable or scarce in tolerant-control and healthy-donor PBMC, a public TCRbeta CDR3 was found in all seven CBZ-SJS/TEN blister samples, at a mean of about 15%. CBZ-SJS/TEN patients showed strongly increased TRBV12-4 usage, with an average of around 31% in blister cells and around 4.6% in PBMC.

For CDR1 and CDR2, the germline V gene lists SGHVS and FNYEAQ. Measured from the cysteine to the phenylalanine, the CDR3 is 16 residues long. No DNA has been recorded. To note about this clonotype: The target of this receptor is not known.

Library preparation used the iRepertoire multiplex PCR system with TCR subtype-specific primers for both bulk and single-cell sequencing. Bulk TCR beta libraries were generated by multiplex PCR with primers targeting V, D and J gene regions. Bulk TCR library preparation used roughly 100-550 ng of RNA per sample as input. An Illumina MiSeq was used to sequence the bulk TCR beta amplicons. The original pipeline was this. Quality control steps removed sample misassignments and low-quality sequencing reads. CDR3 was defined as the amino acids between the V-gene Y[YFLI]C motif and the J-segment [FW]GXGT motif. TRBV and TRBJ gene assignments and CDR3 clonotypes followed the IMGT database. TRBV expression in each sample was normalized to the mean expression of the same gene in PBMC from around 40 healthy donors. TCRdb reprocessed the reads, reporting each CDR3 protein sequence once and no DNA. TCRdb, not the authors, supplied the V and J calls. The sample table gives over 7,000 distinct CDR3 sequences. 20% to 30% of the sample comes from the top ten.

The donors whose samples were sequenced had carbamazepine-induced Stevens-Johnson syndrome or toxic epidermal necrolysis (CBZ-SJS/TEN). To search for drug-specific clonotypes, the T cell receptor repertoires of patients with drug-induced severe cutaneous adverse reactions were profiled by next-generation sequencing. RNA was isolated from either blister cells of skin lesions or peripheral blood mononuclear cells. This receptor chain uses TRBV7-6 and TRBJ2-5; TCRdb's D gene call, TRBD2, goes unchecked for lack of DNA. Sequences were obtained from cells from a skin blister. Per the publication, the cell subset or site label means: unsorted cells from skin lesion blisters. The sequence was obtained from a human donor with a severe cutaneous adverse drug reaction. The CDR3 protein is CASSEFNRDLMGTQYF.